This T cell receptor (beta chain) was sequenced in a study of beta chain features in type 1 diabetes. The CDR3 loop spans 12 amino acids. Germline CDR1 reads SNHLY; CDR2 reads FYNNEI. V lost 4 bases to trimming and J lost 6 bases; unmatched junction nucleotides: 0. All of the isolated RNA was reverse transcribed, so expressed TCRB transcripts were sequenced. Clones were sequenced by immunoSEQ multiplex PCR, and TCRdb holds only the in-frame ones, with some missing. The table lists about 220,000 clones, roughly a tenth of them singletons. This clone was seen ten or more times. This TCR was sampled from a man in his late teens or twenties in good health. Input material: central memory CD4+ T cells from blood. V and J are TRBV2 and TRBJ2-4, with 7 bases identical to TRBD1. The CDR3 region is CASSGQGNIQYF. The CDR3 bases are TGTGCCAGCAGTGGACAGGGAAACATTCAGTACTTC.